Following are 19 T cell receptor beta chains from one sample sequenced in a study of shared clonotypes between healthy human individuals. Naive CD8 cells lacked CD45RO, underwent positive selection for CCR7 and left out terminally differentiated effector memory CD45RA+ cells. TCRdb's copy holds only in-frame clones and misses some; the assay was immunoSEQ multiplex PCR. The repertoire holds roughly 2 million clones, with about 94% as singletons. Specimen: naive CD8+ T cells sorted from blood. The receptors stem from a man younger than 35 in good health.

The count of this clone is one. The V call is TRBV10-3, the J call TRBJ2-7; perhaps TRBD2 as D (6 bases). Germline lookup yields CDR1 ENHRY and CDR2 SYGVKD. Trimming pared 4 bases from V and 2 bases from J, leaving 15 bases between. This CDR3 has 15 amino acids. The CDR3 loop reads CAISGDGGGTYEQYF. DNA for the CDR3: TGTGCCATCAGTGGGGATGGGGGAGGTACCTACGAGCAGTACTTC.

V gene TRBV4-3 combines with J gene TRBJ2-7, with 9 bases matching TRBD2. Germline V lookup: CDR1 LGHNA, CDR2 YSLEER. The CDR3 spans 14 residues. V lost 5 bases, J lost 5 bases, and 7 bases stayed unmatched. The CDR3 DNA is TGCGCCAGCAGCTATGCTAGCGGGATAGACGAGCAGTACTTC. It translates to CASSYASGIDEQYF.

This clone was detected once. Here the CDR3 reads CSVVIVGENYGYTF. In DNA form, the CDR3 reads TGCAGCGTTGTAATTGTAGGGGAGAACTATGGCTACACCTTC. The chain combines TRBV29-1 with TRBJ1-2; D might be TRBD1 (5 bases). Trimming left V 4 bases short and J 2 bases short, with 14 bases between. The germline CDR1 and CDR2 sequences are SQVTM and ANQGSEA. This CDR3 is built from 14 residues. The complete variable domain, with remaining parts taken from reference TRBV29-1 and TRBJ1-2, reads SAVISQKPSRDICQRGTSLTIQCQVDSQVTMMFWYRQQPGQSLTLIATANQGSEATYESGFVIDKFPISRPNLTFSTLTVSNMSPEDSSIYLCSVVIVGENYGYTFGSGTRLTVV.

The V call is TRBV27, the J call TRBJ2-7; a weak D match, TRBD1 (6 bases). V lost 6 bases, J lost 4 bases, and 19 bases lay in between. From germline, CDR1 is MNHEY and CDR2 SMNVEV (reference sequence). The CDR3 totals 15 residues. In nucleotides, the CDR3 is TGTGCCAGCAGCGTACTACAGGGTGTGGGATACGAGCAGTACTTC. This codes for CASSVLQGVGYEQYF.

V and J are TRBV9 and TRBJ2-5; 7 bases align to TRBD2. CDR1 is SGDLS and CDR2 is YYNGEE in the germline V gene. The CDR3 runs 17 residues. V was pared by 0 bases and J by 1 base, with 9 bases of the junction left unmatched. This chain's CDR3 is CASSVGWMTSPQETQYF. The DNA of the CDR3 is TGTGCCAGCAGCGTAGGGTGGATGACTAGCCCCCAAGAGACCCAGTACTTC.

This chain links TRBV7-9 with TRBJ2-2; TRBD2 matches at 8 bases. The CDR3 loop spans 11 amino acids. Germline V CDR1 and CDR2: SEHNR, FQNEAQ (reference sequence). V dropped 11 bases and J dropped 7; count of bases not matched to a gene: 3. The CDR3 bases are TGTGCCCTACGGGAGGGCGGGGAGCTGTTTTTT. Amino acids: CALREGGELFF.

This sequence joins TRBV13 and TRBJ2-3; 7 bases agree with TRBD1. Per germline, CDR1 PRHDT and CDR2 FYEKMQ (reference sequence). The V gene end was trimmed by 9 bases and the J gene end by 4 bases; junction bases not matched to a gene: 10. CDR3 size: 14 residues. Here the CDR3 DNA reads TGTGCCAGTCACGGACAGGCTGGTCCAGATACGCAGTATTTT. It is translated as CASHGQAGPDTQYF.

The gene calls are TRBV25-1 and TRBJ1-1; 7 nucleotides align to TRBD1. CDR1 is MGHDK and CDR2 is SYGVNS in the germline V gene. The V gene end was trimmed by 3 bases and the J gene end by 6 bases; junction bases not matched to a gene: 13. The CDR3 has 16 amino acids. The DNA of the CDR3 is TGTGCCAGCAGTGAGCTCTGGGTAGACAGGGACGCTGAAGCTTTCTTT. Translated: CASSELWVDRDAEAFF.

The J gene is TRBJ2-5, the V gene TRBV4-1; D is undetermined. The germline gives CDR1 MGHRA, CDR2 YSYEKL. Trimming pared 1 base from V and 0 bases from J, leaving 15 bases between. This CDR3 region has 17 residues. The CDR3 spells CASSQGVGVPNQETQYF. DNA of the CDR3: TGCGCCAGCAGCCAAGGCGTGGGCGTCCCGAACCAAGAGACCCAGTACTTC.

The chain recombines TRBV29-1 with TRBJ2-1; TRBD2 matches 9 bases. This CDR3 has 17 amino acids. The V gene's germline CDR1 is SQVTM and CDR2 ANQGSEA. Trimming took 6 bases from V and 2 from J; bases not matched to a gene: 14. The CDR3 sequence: CSVVRTSGGPAYNEQFF. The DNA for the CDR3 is TGCAGCGTAGTTCGAACCAGCGGGGGGCCCGCCTACAATGAGCAGTTCTTC.

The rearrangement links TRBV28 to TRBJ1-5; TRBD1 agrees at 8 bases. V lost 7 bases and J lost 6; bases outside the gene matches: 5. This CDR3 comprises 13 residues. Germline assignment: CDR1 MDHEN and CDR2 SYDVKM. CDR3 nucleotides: TGTGCCAGCACTCCGACAGGGGTTCAGCCCCAGCATTTT. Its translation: CASTPTGVQPQHF.

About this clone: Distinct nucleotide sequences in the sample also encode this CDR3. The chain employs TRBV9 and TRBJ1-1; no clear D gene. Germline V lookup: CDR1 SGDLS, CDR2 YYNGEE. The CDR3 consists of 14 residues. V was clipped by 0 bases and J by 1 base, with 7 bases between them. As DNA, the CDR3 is TGTGCCAGCAGCGTAGGAGGTGAGAACACTGAAGCTTTCTTT. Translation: CASSVGGENTEAFF.

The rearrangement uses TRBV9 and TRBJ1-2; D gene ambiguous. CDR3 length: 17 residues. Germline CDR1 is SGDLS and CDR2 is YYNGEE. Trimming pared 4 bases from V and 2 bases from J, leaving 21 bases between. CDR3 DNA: TGTGCCAGCAGCCAAAATACGGGTGGTGGCAGAAACTATGGCTACACCTTC. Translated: CASSQNTGGGRNYGYTF.

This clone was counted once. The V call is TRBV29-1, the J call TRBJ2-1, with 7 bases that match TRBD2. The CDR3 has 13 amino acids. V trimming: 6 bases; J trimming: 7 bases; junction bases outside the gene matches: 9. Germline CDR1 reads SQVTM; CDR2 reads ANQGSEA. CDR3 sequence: CSVHGRYVNEQFF. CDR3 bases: TGCAGCGTCCACGGGAGGTACGTGAATGAGCAGTTCTTC.

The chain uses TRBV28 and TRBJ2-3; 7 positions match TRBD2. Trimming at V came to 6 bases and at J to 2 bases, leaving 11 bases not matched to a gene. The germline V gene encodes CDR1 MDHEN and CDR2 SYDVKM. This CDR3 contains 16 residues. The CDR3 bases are TGTGCCAGCAGCCTCGGGCTAGCGGCCCTCACAGATACGCAGTATTTT. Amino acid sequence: CASSLGLAALTDTQYF.

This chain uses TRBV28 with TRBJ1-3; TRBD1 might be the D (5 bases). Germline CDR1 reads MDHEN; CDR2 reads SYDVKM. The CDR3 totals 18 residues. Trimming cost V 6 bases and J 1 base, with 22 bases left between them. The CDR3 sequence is CASSLLGGGGFSGNTIYF. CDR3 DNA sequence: TGTGCCAGCAGCCTCCTCGGCGGCGGGGGTTTTTCTGGAAACACCATATATTTT.

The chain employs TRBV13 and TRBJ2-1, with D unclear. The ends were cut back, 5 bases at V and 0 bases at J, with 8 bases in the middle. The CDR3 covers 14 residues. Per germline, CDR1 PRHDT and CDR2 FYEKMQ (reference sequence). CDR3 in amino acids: CASSPESSYNEQFF. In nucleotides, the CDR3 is TGTGCCAGCAGCCCCGAAAGCTCCTACAATGAGCAGTTCTTC.

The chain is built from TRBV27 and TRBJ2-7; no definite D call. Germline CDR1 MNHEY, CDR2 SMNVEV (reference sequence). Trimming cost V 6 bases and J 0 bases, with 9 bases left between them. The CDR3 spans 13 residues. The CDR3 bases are TGTGCCAGCAGCCATGCAGACTCCTACGAGCAGTACTTC. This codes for CASSHADSYEQYF.

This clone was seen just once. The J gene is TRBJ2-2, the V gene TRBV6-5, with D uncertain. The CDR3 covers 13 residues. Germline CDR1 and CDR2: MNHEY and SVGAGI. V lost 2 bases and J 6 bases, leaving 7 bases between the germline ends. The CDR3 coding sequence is TGTGCCAGCAGTTACGGGGTAGCCGGGGAGCTGTTTTTT. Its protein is CASSYGVAGELFF.